The clone carrying this TCR beta chain was counted ten times or more. Its antigen remains unknown. This specimen comes from a study of breast tumors, draining lymph nodes, adjacent tissues. Study findings and constraints: Data only fit, rather than demonstrated, lymph node origin of most tumor T cells.

In germline, CDR1 is SGHTA, CDR2 FQGTGA. The ends lost 5 bases at V and 2 bases at J; junction bases unmatched: 7. The CDR3 spans 16 residues. Samples came from axillary lymph nodes draining the breast cancer. TCRdb re-called the multiplex PCR reads through MiXCR, storing one row per CDR3 protein. The sample consists of roughly 110,000 distinct CDR3 sequences, 30% of them appearing once. Material for sequencing was axillary lymph node tissue. This sequence originates from a female donor with breast cancer. Some clones in this sample may be carry-over from other donors' samples. The chain links TRBV7-3 to TRBJ2-3; 10 bases line up with TRBD2. CDR3 region: CASSPLAGAHTDTQYF. CDR3 sequence (DNA): TGTGCCAGCAGCCCCCTAGCGGGGGCGCACACAGATACGCAGTATTTT.